Listed here are 16 T cell receptor beta chains from one sample, sequenced in a study of blood T cell repertoires in COVID-19. Assay: immunoSEQ multiplex PCR; the TCRdb copy retains only in-frame clones and omits some. The repertoire consists of approximately 89,000 clones, with around 94% occurring once and the leading ten covering about 5.9%. The sequencing sample was made of peripheral blood. These receptors came from a woman aged 55-70 years with active COVID-19.

The V gene is TRBV18, the J gene TRBJ2-7, with TRBD1 as a possible D gene (5 bases). The germline CDR1 and CDR2 sequences are KGHSH and LQKENI. With 2 bases removed from V and 2 bases from J, the gap between germline ends came to 13 bases. The length of the CDR3 is 15 residues. In DNA form, the CDR3 reads TGTGCCAGCTCACCATACTGGGGCGGAGCCTACGAGCAGTACTTC. As protein: CASSPYWGGAYEQYF.

The rearrangement links TRBV3-1 (or the pseudogene TRBV3-2) to TRBJ2-1; TRBD2 agrees at 11 bases. Trimming cost V 1 base and J 4 bases; bases outside gene matches: 6. This CDR3 comprises 17 residues. The germline V gene encodes CDR1 LGHDT and CDR2 YNNKEL (reference sequence). CDR3 protein: CASSQASGGILYNEQFF. DNA of the CDR3: TGTGCCAGCAGCCAAGCTAGCGGGGGGATTTTATACAATGAGCAGTTCTTC.

The chain joins TRBV28 to TRBJ2-2; tentative D call: TRBD2 (6 bases). CDR3 length: 15 amino acids. The V gene's germline CDR1 is MDHEN and CDR2 SYDVKM. V gave up 1 base and J gave up 2 bases, with 8 bases separating them. The CDR3 nucleotides read TGTGCCAGCAGTTTATTGGGGGGAAACACCGGGGAGCTGTTTTTT. Amino acids: CASSLLGGNTGELFF.

This clone was seen a single time. The chain recombines TRBV4-1 with TRBJ2-7; 7 nucleotides line up with TRBD2. This CDR3 comprises 18 residues. V lost 1 base to trimming and J lost 1 base; unmatched junction nucleotides: 13. Looked up from germline, CDR1 is MGHRA and CDR2 is YSYEKL. The chain's CDR3 is CASSQGAVGRPSSYEQYF. The CDR3 nucleotides read TGCGCCAGCAGCCAAGGCGCGGTCGGGAGGCCCAGTTCCTACGAGCAGTACTTC.

The chain recombines TRBV19 with TRBJ2-7; tentatively, D is TRBD1 (7 bases). Germline V gene lookup returns CDR1 LNHDA and CDR2 SQIVND (reference sequence). This CDR3 is 13 amino acids long. Trimming removed 4 bases from V and 7 bases from J, with 14 bases in between. The CDR3 loop is CASSTGGTREQYF. In DNA, the CDR3 is TGTGCCAGTAGTACAGGGGGGACGCGGGAGCAGTACTTC.

The chain uses TRBV28 and TRBJ1-3; no clear D gene. This CDR3 contains 14 residues. Germline assignment: CDR1 MDHEN and CDR2 SYDVKM. V lost 2 bases, J lost 0 bases, and 5 bases lay in between. CDR3 region: CASSLPSSGNTIYF. The CDR3 DNA is TGTGCCAGCAGTTTACCGAGCTCTGGAAACACCATATATTTT. Together with reference TRBV28 and TRBJ1-3, the CDR3 gives the full variable domain: DVKVTQSSRYLVKRTGEKVFLECVQDMDHENMFWYRQDPGLGLRLIYFSYDVKMKEKGDIPEGYSVSREKKERFSLILESASTNQTSMYLCASSLPSSGNTIYFGEGSWLTVV.

The genes are TRBV6-4 and TRBJ2-3; 12 bases align to TRBD2. Per the germline V gene, CDR1 is MRHNA and CDR2 is SNTAGT. This CDR3 spans 15 amino acids. V was pared by 6 bases and J by 3 bases, with 4 bases of the junction left unmatched. The CDR3, as DNA: TGTGCCAGCAGGCAGACTAGCGGGGGTACAGATACGCAGTATTTT. Translating it yields CASRQTSGGTDTQYF.

The CDR3 reads CASSPTGTGGFYEQYF. The DNA of the CDR3 is TGTGCCAGCTCACCTACCGGGACAGGGGGCTTCTACGAGCAGTACTTC. The V and J genes are TRBV18 and TRBJ2-7; 12 bases align to TRBD1. This CDR3 region has 16 residues. With V trimmed by 3 bases and J by 3 bases, 6 bases remained unmatched. Per the germline V gene, CDR1 is KGHSH and CDR2 is LQKENI.

The V call is TRBV10-3, the J call TRBJ1-1; no definite D call. The germline V gene has CDR1 ENHRY and CDR2 SYGVKD. The CDR3 spans 14 residues. Trimming removed 3 bases from V and 2 bases from J, with 10 bases in between. The CDR3 protein is CAISENSPNTEAFF. CDR3 DNA sequence: TGTGCCATCAGTGAAAACAGCCCCAACACTGAAGCTTTCTTT.

CDR3 nucleotide sequence: TGTGCCAGCAGGGGGTCGGACAGGGGGGCCTATGGCTACACCTTC. It specifies CASRGSDRGAYGYTF. This rearrangement joins TRBV28 to TRBJ1-2; 10 bases are shared with TRBD1. This CDR3 spans 15 amino acids. Per germline, CDR1 MDHEN and CDR2 SYDVKM. V trimming: 6 bases; J trimming: 4 bases; junction bases outside the gene matches: 8.

This rearrangement joins TRBV28 to TRBJ1-2; 9 bases map to TRBD1. Germline V gives CDR1 MDHEN, CDR2 SYDVKM. V trimming: 7 bases; J trimming: 8 bases; junction bases outside the gene matches: 8. This CDR3 is built from 13 residues. The CDR3 region is CASIAQGARGYTF. CDR3 DNA sequence: TGTGCCAGCATAGCACAGGGGGCGAGGGGCTACACCTTC.

The gene calls are TRBV14 and TRBJ1-1; D unresolved. Trimming pared 1 base from V and 0 bases from J, leaving 3 bases between. The V gene's germline CDR1 is SGHDN and CDR2 FVKESK. The CDR3 is 13 amino acids. The CDR3 here is CASSQVMNTEAFF. CDR3 coding DNA: TGTGCCAGCAGCCAAGTTATGAACACTGAAGCTTTCTTT.

The rearrangement joins TRBV7-2 to TRBJ2-1; 9 bases are a match to TRBD2. The CDR3 extends over 15 amino acids. With V trimmed by 6 bases and J by 1 base, 4 bases remained unmatched. Germline V lookup: CDR1 SGHTA, CDR2 FQGNSA. Written as DNA, the CDR3 is TGTGCCAGCAGTTCCAGCGGGGGGTCCTACAATGAGCAGTTCTTC. Amino acids: CASSSSGGSYNEQFF. Full variable domain (outside the CDR3, taken from reference TRBV7-2 and TRBJ2-1): GAGVSQSPSNKVTEKGKDVELRCDPISGHTALYWYRQSLGQGLEFLIYFQGNSAPDKSGLPSDRFSAERTGGSVSTLTIQRTQQEDSAVYLCASSSSGGSYNEQFFGPGTRLTVL.

J is TRBJ2-1 and V is TRBV10-3; 11 nucleotides align to TRBD2. From germline, CDR1 is ENHRY and CDR2 SYGVKD. The CDR3 is 15 amino acids. V gave up 0 bases and J gave up 6 bases; unmatched junction bases: 1. CDR3 DNA sequence: TGTGCCATCAGTGAGTCCGGGACTAGCGGCAATGAGCAGTTCTTC. Amino acids: CAISESGTSGNEQFF.

The chain carries TRBV25-1 and TRBJ1-1; no definite D call. V was pared by 2 bases and J by 6 bases, with 10 bases between. Per the germline V gene, CDR1 is MGHDK and CDR2 is SYGVNS. The CDR3 has 13 amino acids. CDR3 DNA: TGTGCCAGCAGTGAAAACGAGAGGGCTGAAGCTTTCTTT. This codes for CASSENERAEAFF.

The J gene is TRBJ2-1, the V gene TRBV6-1; 9 bases agree with TRBD2. The CDR3 is 16 residues long. V lost 3 bases, J lost 1 base, and 4 bases stayed unmatched. Germline loops: CDR1 MNHNS, CDR2 SASEGT. CDR3 sequence (DNA): TGTGCCAGCAGTGATCTGAGCGGGGGGTCCTACAATGAGCAGTTCTTC. Its translation is CASSDLSGGSYNEQFF.